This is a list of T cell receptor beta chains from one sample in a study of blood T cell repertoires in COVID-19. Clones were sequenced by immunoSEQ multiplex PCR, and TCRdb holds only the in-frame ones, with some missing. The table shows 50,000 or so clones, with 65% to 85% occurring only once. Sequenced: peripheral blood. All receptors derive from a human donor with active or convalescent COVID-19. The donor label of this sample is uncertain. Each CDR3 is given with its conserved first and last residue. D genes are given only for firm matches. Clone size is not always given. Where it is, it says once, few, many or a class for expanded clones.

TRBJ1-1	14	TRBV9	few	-	CASSVQGRDTEAFF	TGTGCCAGCAGCGTACAGGGGAGGGACACTGAAGCTTTCTTT
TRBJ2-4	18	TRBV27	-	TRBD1	CASSLMGVQGVAKNIQYF	TGTGCCAGCAGTTTAATGGGGGTCCAGGGGGTCGCCAAAAACATTCAGTACTTC
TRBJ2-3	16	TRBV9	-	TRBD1	CASSARQGGNTDTQYF	TGTGCCAGCAGCGCCAGACAGGGGGGGAACACAGATACGCAGTATTTT
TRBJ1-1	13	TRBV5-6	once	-	CASSARGYPSAFF	TGTGCCAGCAGCGCCAGGGGTTACCCTTCCGCTTTCTTT
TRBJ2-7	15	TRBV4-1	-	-	CASSQVMGQAYEQYF	TGCGCCAGCAGCCAAGTAATGGGGCAGGCCTACGAGCAGTACTTC
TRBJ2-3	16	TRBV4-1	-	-	CASSPLGGTSTDTQYF	TGCGCCAGCAGCCCCTTGGGCGGGACTAGCACAGATACGCAGTATTTT
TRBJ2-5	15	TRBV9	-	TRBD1	CASSVTGVNGETQYF	TGTGCCAGCAGCGTGACAGGGGTCAACGGGGAGACCCAGTACTTC
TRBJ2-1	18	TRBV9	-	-	CASSVRIEADTSYNEQFF	TGTGCCAGCAGCGTAAGGATCGAGGCGGACACGTCCTACAATGAGCAGTTCTTC
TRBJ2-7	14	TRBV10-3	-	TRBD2	CAISEGTSFSEQYF	TGTGCCATCAGTGAGGGGACTAGCTTTTCCGAGCAGTACTTC
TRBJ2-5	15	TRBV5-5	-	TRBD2	CASTVLASYQETQYF	TGTGCCAGCACCGTACTAGCGAGCTACCAAGAGACCCAGTACTTC
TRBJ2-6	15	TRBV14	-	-	CASSRGGVWANVLTF	TGTGCCAGCAGCCGAGGAGGCGTCTGGGCCAACGTCCTGACTTTC
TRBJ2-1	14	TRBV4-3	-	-	CASSQDRLGDEQFF	TGCGCCAGCAGCCAAGATAGACTAGGCGATGAGCAGTTCTTC
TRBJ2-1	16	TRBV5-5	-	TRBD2	CASSMVAGVRLGEQFF	TGTGCCAGCAGCATGGTAGCGGGAGTTCGTCTGGGTGAGCAGTTCTTC
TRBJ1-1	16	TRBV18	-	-	CASSRDSPAVGTEAFF	TGTGCCAGCTCGCGGGACTCACCCGCCGTGGGCACTGAAGCTTTCTTT
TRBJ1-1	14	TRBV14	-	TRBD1	CASRKTGENTEAFF	TGTGCCAGCCGCAAAACAGGGGAGAACACTGAAGCTTTCTTT
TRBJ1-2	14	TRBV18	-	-	CASSRVDRSEGYTF	TGTGCCAGCTCACGCGTCGACAGGTCTGAAGGCTACACCTTC
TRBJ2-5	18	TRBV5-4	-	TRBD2	CASSFFGISGRFVETQYF	TGTGCCAGCAGCTTCTTTGGTATTAGCGGGAGGTTCGTGGAGACCCAGTACTTC
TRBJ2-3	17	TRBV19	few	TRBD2	CASSIGSLAGPTDTQYF	TGTGCCAGTAGTATTGGTTCGCTAGCGGGACCCACAGATACGCAGTATTTT
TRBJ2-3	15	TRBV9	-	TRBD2	CASSVGAGPTDTQYF	TGTGCCAGCAGCGTAGGAGCGGGGCCCACAGATACGCAGTATTTT
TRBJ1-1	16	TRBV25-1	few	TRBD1	CASSEYRGQVFGKAFF	TGTGCCAGCAGTGAATACCGGGGACAGGTCTTTGGGAAAGCTTTCTTT
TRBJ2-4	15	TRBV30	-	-	CAWSVLKLAKNIQYF	TGTGCCTGGAGTGTACTCAAGCTAGCCAAAAACATTCAGTACTTC
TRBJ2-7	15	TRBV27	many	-	CASSFLGLQHYEQYF	TGTGCCAGCAGTTTTCTGGGACTCCAACACTACGAGCAGTACTTC
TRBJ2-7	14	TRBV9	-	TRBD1	CASSPRTGSYEQYF	TGTGCCAGCAGCCCCCGGACAGGGTCCTACGAGCAGTACTTC
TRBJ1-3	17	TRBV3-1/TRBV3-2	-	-	CASSQLGGAARGNTIYF	TGTGCCAGCAGCCAATTGGGCGGGGCAGCTAGGGGAAACACCATATATTTT
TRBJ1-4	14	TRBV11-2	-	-	CASSPIGGSEKLFF	TGTGCCAGCAGCCCCATCGGCGGGAGTGAAAAACTGTTTTTT
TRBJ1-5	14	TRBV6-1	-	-	CASSESGGNQPQHF	TGTGCCAGCAGTGAATCAGGGGGCAATCAGCCCCAGCATTTT
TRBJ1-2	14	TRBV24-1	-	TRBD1	CATSGHGQGYGYTF	TGTGCCACCAGTGGTCATGGACAGGGTTACGGCTACACCTTC
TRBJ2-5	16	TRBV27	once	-	CASTPFPRTAGETQYF	TGTGCCAGCACCCCCTTCCCCCGGACGGCGGGGGAGACCCAGTACTTC
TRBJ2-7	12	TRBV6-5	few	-	CASTYLIHEQYF	TGTGCCAGCACTTACTTAATCCACGAGCAGTACTTC
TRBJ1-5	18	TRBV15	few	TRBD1	CATSGRRDRGFWNQPQHF	TGTGCCACCAGCGGTCGCCGGGACAGGGGCTTTTGGAATCAGCCCCAGCATTTT
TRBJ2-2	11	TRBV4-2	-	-	CASSQALELFF	TGTGCCAGCAGCCAAGCTCTGGAGCTGTTTTTT
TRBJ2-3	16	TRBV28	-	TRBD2	CASSIPSGTLRNTQYF	TGTGCCAGCAGTATACCTAGCGGGACCCTGCGAAATACGCAGTATTTT
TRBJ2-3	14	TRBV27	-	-	CASSLTQATDTQYF	TGTGCCAGCAGTTTAACACAAGCGACAGATACGCAGTATTTT
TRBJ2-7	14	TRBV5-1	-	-	CASSLSQGGYEQYF	TGCGCCAGCAGCTTGAGCCAGGGGGGCTACGAGCAGTACTTC
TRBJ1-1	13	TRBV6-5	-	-	CASRRIANTEAFF	TGTGCCAGCAGGCGGATTGCGAACACTGAAGCTTTCTTT
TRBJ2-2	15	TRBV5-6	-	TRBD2	CASSLGGRNTGELFF	TGTGCCAGCAGCTTGGGCGGGAGGAACACCGGGGAGCTGTTTTTT
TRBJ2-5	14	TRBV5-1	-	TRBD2	CASRGTSAKETQYF	TGCGCCAGCAGAGGGACTAGCGCGAAAGAGACCCAGTACTTC
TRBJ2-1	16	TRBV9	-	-	CASSVATQGGEDEQFF	TGTGCCAGCAGCGTAGCTACCCAGGGGGGAGAAGATGAGCAGTTCTTC
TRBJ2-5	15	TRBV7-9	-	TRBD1	CASSSPGQGTETQYF	TGTGCCAGCAGCTCCCCGGGACAGGGTACCGAGACCCAGTACTTC
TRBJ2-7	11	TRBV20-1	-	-	CSARYEREQYF	TGCAGTGCTAGATACGAGCGCGAGCAGTACTTC
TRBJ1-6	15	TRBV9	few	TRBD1	CASSPRQGKNSPLHF	TGTGCCAGCAGCCCACGACAGGGAAAAAATTCACCCCTCCACTTT
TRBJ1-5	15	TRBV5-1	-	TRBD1	CASSLQGDSNQPQHF	TGCGCCAGCAGCTTGCAGGGGGATAGCAATCAGCCCCAGCATTTT
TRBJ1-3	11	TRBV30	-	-	CAWRSERTIYF	TGTGCCTGGAGATCGGAGAGGACCATATATTTT
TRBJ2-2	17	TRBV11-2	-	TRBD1	CASSPSLTGPITGELFF	TGTGCCAGCAGCCCCTCCTTGACAGGGCCCATCACCGGGGAGCTGTTTTTT
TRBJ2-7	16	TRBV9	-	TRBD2	CASSARISGGRGEQYF	TGTGCCAGCAGCGCGCGGATTAGCGGGGGCAGGGGCGAGCAGTACTTC
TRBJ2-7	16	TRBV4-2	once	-	CASSQVAAASSYEQYF	TGTGCCAGCAGCCAAGTTGCAGCGGCCTCCTCCTACGAGCAGTACTTC
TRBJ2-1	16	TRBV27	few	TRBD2	CASSSGTSGTYNEQFF	TGTGCCAGCAGTTCAGGGACTAGCGGGACTTACAATGAGCAGTTCTTC
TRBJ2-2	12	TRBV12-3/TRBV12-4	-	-	CATGGGARELFF	TGTGCCACTGGTGGGGGGGCCCGGGAGCTGTTTTTT
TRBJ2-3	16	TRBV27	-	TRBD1	CASTPGGTGWADTQYF	TGTGCCAGCACCCCAGGGGGGACAGGATGGGCAGATACGCAGTATTTT
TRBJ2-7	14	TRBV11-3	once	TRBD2	CASSYGGRDYEQYF	TGTGCCAGCAGCTATGGCGGGAGGGACTACGAGCAGTACTTC
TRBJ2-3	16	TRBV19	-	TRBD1	CASSPGAGQGLVTQYF	TGTGCCAGCTCACCGGGCGCCGGACAGGGATTGGTTACGCAGTATTTT
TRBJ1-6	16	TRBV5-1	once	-	CASSLAGSSYNSPLHF	TGCGCCAGCAGCTTGGCCGGGAGCTCCTATAATTCACCCCTCCACTTT
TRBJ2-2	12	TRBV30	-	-	CAWSQGVGELFF	TGTGCCTGGAGCCAAGGGGTTGGGGAGCTGTTTTTT
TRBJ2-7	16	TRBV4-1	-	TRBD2	CASSQESSGRAYEQYF	TGCGCCAGCAGCCAAGAGTCTAGCGGGAGGGCCTACGAGCAGTACTTC
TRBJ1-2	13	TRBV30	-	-	CAWSGGFNYGYTF	TGTGCCTGGAGTGGAGGGTTCAACTATGGCTACACCTTC
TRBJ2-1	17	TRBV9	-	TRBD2	CASSPDLTSGGHNEQFF	TGTGCCAGCAGCCCCGACCTCACTAGCGGGGGCCACAATGAGCAGTTCTTC
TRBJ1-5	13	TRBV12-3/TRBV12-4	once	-	CASSWAANQPQHF	TGTGCCAGCAGTTGGGCAGCTAATCAGCCCCAGCATTTT